The TCR beta chain under discussion was sequenced for a study of EBV T-cell therapy then PD-1 blockade in nasopharyngeal carcinoma. Here immunoSEQ multiplex PCR was the method, and the copy in TCRdb shows in-frame clones only, minus some. This table has approximately 25,000 clones, over 75% appearing once. Noted treatment: AdE1-LMPpoly-expanded autologous EBV-specific T-cell therapy followed by anti-PD-1 nivolumab. V was shortened by 1 base and J by 3 bases, with 13 bases between the two germline ends. The CDR3 totals 14 residues. Germline loops: CDR1 SQVTM, CDR2 ANQGSEA. This clone was observed a single time. The antigen is undetermined.

The sequenced sample was CD8+ T cells from blood, obtained at approximately day 61 from a patient whose treatment included autologous EBV-specific T cells and nivolumab. The receptor was isolated from a man aged 40-50 years with nasopharyngeal carcinoma. The chain carries TRBV29-1 and TRBJ2-7; D remains unclear. This CDR3 reads CSVEGVGSSYEQYF. CDR3 sequence (DNA): TGCAGCGTTGAAGGTGTGGGGTCGAGCTACGAGCAGTACTTC.